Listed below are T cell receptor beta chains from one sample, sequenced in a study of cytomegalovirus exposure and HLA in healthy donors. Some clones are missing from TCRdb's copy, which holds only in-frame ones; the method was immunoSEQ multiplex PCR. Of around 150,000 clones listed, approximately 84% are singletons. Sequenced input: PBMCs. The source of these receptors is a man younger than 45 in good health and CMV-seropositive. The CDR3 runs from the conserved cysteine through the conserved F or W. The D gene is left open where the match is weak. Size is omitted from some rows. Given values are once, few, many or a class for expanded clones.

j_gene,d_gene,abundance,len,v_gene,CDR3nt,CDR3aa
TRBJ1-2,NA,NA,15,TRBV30,TGTGCCTGGAGTCAAGGGGACACACTGGGCTATGGCTACACCTTC,CAWSQGDTLGYGYTF
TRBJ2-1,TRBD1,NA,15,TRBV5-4,TGTGCCAGCAGCTTGGCCACGACAGGGCGGAATGAGCAGTTCTTC,CASSLATTGRNEQFF
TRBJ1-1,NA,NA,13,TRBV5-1,TGCGCCAGCAGCTTCGGGGAAAACACTGAAGCTTTCTTT,CASSFGENTEAFF
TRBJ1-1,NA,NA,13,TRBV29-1,TGCAGCGGTGCCAGGGGATTGAACACTGAAGCTTTCTTT,CSGARGLNTEAFF
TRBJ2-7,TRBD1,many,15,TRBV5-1,TGCGCCAGCAGCATTAGACAGGGTGGCACCTACGAGCAGTACTTC,CASSIRQGGTYEQYF
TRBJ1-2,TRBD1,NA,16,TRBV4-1,TGCGCCAGCAGCCCCTCCTCGACAGGGACTAACTATGGCTACACCTTC,CASSPSSTGTNYGYTF
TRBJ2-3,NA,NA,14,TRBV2,TGTGCCAGCAGTGAAGAACTAGCTTCAGGGACGCAGTATTTT,CASSEELASGTQYF
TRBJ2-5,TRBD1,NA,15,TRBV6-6,TGTGCCAGCAGTTACCCCAGACAGGGAGTAGGGACCCAGTACTTC,CASSYPRQGVGTQYF
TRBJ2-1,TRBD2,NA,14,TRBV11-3,TGTGCCAGCAGCTTAACAGCGGGGGGAGGTGAGCAGTTCTTC,CASSLTAGGGEQFF
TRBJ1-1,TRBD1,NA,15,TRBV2,TGTGCCAGCAGTGAGGTGACAGGGGCTGAGCCTGAAGCTTTCTTT,CASSEVTGAEPEAFF
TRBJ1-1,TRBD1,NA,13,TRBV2,TGTGCCAGCAGTGAAGTCGCAGGGGGCGACGCTTTCTTT,CASSEVAGGDAFF
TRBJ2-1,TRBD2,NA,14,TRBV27,TGTGCCAGCAGCGGGACTAGCGTCTTCAATGAGCAGTTCTTC,CASSGTSVFNEQFF
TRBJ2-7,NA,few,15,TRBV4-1,TGCGCCAGCAGCCAAGAGGAGGGGCTCTCCTACGAGCAGTACTTC,CASSQEEGLSYEQYF
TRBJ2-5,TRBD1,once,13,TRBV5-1,TGCGCCAGCGCGACAGGGGACCAAGAGACCCAGTACTTC,CASATGDQETQYF
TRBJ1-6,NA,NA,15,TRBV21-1,TGTGCCAGCAGCAAACCAGGGGGCCTTCATTCACCCCTCCACTTT,CASSKPGGLHSPLHF
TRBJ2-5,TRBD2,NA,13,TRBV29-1,TGCAGCCCCCGACTAGCGGGAGCAGAGACCCAGTACTTC,CSPRLAGAETQYF
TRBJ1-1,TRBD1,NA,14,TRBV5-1,TGCGCCAGCAGCTTACAGGGGGGGAACACTGAAGCTTTCTTT,CASSLQGGNTEAFF
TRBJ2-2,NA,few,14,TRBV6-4,TGTGCCAGCAGTTACGACTCCCAAGCCGGGGAGCTGTTTTTT,CASSYDSQAGELFF
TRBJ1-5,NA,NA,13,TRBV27,TGTGCCAGCAGCTGGGGGGAGAATCAGCCCCAGCATTTT,CASSWGENQPQHF
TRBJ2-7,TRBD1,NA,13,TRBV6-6,TGTGCCAGCAACCACAGGGGGTACTACGAGCAGTACTTC,CASNHRGYYEQYF
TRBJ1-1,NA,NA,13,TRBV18,TGTGCCAGCTCAACTACGGGGGTGGCTGAAGCTTTCTTT,CASSTTGVAEAFF
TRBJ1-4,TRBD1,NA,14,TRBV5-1,TGCGCCAGCAGCCCAGACAGGGTACGCGAAAAACTGTTTTTT,CASSPDRVREKLFF
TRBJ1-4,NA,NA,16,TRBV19,TGTGCCAGTAGCGACCGTAGGGGGTCAACTAATGAAAAACTGTTTTTT,CASSDRRGSTNEKLFF
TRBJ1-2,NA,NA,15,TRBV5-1,TGCGCCAGCAGCTTGGATGTTCGGCAGGGGTCTGGCTACACCTTC,CASSLDVRQGSGYTF
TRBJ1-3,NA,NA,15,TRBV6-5,TGTGCCAGCAGTTACACGTCCGGGGGTGGAAACACCATATATTTT,CASSYTSGGGNTIYF
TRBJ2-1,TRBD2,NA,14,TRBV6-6,TGTGCCAGCAGATCTAGCGGGGGCCACAATGAGCAGTTCTTC,CASRSSGGHNEQFF
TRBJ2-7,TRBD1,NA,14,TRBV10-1,TGCGCCAGCAGTGAGTCGGGACAGGGGAGAGAGCAGTACTTC,CASSESGQGREQYF
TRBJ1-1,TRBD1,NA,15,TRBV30,TGTGCCTGGAACTTATATGACAGGGGGAGCACTGAAGCTTTCTTT,CAWNLYDRGSTEAFF
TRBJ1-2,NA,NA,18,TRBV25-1,TGTGCCAGCAGTGAATATCCCGCTTCGGCGACGGTCCGGGGTGGCTACACCTTC,CASSEYPASATVRGGYTF
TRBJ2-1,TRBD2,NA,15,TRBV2,TGTGCCAGCATGAGGACTAGCGGGAGCTACAATGAGCAGTTCTTC,CASMRTSGSYNEQFF
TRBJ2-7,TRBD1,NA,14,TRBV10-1,TGCGCCAGCAGCCATGGTCAAGGACAGGGGGGTCAGTACTTC,CASSHGQGQGGQYF
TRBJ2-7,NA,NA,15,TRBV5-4,TGTGCCAGCAGCTTGGCCCCCGGGGAGATCTACGAGCAGTACTTC,CASSLAPGEIYEQYF
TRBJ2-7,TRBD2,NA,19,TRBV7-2,TGTGCCAGCAGCTTAAGCGGGAATAAACCGGCTCTCCTTTCCTACGAGCAGTACTTC,CASSLSGNKPALLSYEQYF
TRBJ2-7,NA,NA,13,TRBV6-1,TGTGCCAGCAGTGAAGTCCGGGCCTACGAGCAGTACTTC,CASSEVRAYEQYF
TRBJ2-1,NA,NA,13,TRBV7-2,TGTGCCAGCAGCTTAGGACTAGAGGGTGAGCAGTTCTTC,CASSLGLEGEQFF
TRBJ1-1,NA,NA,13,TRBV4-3,TGCGCCAGCAGCCAAGATCCCTACACTGAAGCTTTCTTT,CASSQDPYTEAFF